The rows below give T cell receptor beta chains drawn from one sample of a study of T cells after yellow fever vaccination. MiXCR, applied by TCRdb to the 5' RACE reads, yields one record per CDR3 protein. The table lists hundreds of thousands of distinct CDR3 sequences, around 17% of them singletons. This sample comprised PBMCs, obtained around 5 days after the first yellow fever vaccination. The receptor set was obtained from a man aged 18 to 29 who received the YFV17D yellow fever vaccine. CDR3s include the opening cysteine and the closing phenylalanine or tryptophan. D genes are given only for firm matches. Some rows mark clone size as missing; the rest say once, few, many or name a class of expanded clone.

size	V	D	J	DNA	CDR3
few	TRBV10-3	NA	TRBJ1-5	TGTGCCATCGGCAGGTCAAACAGTCAGCCCCAGCATTTT	CAIGRSNSQPQHF
few	TRBV28	NA	TRBJ1-1	TGTGCCAGCAGTTTATCAGGGGCGAGTTTGTATGCTTTCTTT	CASSLSGASLYAFF
few	TRBV5-1	NA	TRBJ2-2	TGCGCCAGCAGCCCAGGTGTGGTCGGTGGGGCCGGGGAGCTGTTTTTT	CASSPGVVGGAGELFF
few	TRBV6-1	TRBD1	TRBJ1-1	TGTGCCAGCAGGGAGGACAGGGAAGCTTTCTTT	CASREDREAFF
few	TRBV7-2	NA	TRBJ1-1	TGTGCCAGCAGCTTAGGGCGGACACTGGGGACTGAAGCTTTCTTT	CASSLGRTLGTEAFF
few	TRBV7-2	TRBD1	TRBJ1-2	TGTGCCAGCAGCCAACAGGTGGGACAGGGGGCGTCCGGCTACACCTTC	CASSQQVGQGASGYTF
many	TRBV5-4	NA	TRBJ1-2	TGTGCCAGCAGCTTTGGAGGGAGCGGCTACACCTTC	CASSFGGSGYTF
NA	TRBV5-1	NA	TRBJ2-3	TGCGCCAGCAGCTTGTTTACCGGGGATACGCAGTATTTT	CASSLFTGDTQYF
few	TRBV3-1	TRBD1	TRBJ2-7	TGTGCCAGCAGTTCATACTATCCGGGACAGGGTTCCTACGAGCAGTACTTC	CASSSYYPGQGSYEQYF
many	TRBV5-1	NA	TRBJ2-2	TGCGCCAGCAGCACGAGGGATGCCGGGGAGCTGTTTTTT	CASSTRDAGELFF
NA	TRBV4-3	NA	TRBJ2-5	TGCGCCAGCAGCCAAGATACGGGGTCAGGAGAGACCCAGTACTTC	CASSQDTGSGETQYF
NA	TRBV4-1	NA	TRBJ1-2	TGCGCCAGCAGCCAAGAAGCGAGGGAGAACTATGGCTACACCTTC	CASSQEARENYGYTF
many	TRBV5-1	NA	TRBJ1-1	TGCGCCAGCAGCTCCGGAGGGTCTGAAGCTTTCTTT	CASSSGGSEAFF
few	TRBV4-1	TRBD1	TRBJ1-1	TGCGCCAGCAGCCAGCCGGGACAGGGAGAAGCTTTCTTT	CASSQPGQGEAFF
few	TRBV19	NA	TRBJ1-2	TGTGCCAGTAAGGCACAGGGAGTTTCGTATGGCTACACCTTC	CASKAQGVSYGYTF
few	TRBV10-3	TRBD1	TRBJ1-2	TGTGCCATCACCGGGACAGGGCTTTATGGCTACACCTTC	CAITGTGLYGYTF
NA	TRBV27	NA	TRBJ2-3	TGTGCCAGCAGTGTATACGGGGACGCAGATACGCAGTATTTT	CASSVYGDADTQYF
NA	TRBV11-2	TRBD2	TRBJ2-1	TGTGCCAGCAGCTTAGGGCGGGGGGGCTCCTACAATGAGCAGTTCTTC	CASSLGRGGSYNEQFF
many	TRBV5-1	TRBD2	TRBJ2-1	TGCGCCAGCAGCAGGACTAGCGGGGCTAATGAGCAGTTCTTC	CASSRTSGANEQFF
NA	TRBV9	NA	TRBJ2-3	TGTGCCAGCAGCGTAGGGTTGGATACGCAGTATTTT	CASSVGLDTQYF
few	TRBV3-1	NA	TRBJ2-6	TGTGCCAGCAGCCAAGGGCCCCACAAGAGCTCTGGGGCCAACGTCCTGACTTTC	CASSQGPHKSSGANVLTF
few	TRBV5-1	NA	TRBJ1-1	TGCGCCAGCGAAAGCGGTCAGGGGAACACTGAAGCTTTCTTT	CASESGQGNTEAFF
few	TRBV6-5	TRBD2	TRBJ2-5	TGTGCCAGCAGTTACTCGGGACTAGCGGGGGGGTTATCAGAGACCCAGTACTTC	CASSYSGLAGGLSETQYF
NA	TRBV7-8	NA	TRBJ1-4	TGTGCCAGCAGCTTAGCGCTGACAAATGAAAAACTGTTTTTT	CASSLALTNEKLFF
NA	TRBV11-1	TRBD1	TRBJ2-7	TGTGCCAGCAGCATGACAGGGGCCTACGAGCAGTACTTC	CASSMTGAYEQYF
NA	TRBV5-4	TRBD1	TRBJ1-5	TGTGCCAGCAGCCGCGACAGGGGCGAGAATCAGCCCCAGCATTTT	CASSRDRGENQPQHF
many	TRBV6-5	NA	TRBJ1-5	TGTGCCAGCAGTTACTCGATCCCCGGGTCCGATAGCAATCAGCCCCAGCATTTT	CASSYSIPGSDSNQPQHF